The 3 T cell receptor beta chains listed next were all sequenced from one sample in a study of blood T cell repertoires in COVID-19. The table came from immunoSEQ multiplex PCR; TCRdb's copy has only in-frame clones and leaves some out. Of under 500,000 clones in the sample, roughly 90% were seen once. Sequencing was done on a sample of peripheral blood. The receptors shown here come from a woman in her 30s with acute or convalescent COVID-19.

The chain couples TRBV2 to TRBJ2-1; 11 positions match TRBD2. CDR1 SNHLY and CDR2 FYNNEI come from the germline V gene. This CDR3 is built from 17 residues. Trimming removed 6 bases from V and 3 bases from J; junction bases left unmatched: 10. CDR3: CASSPGLADSNYNEQFF. The CDR3 DNA sequence: TGTGCCAGCAGCCCGGGACTAGCGGACTCAAACTACAATGAGCAGTTCTTC.

J is TRBJ1-1 and V is TRBV4-1; D gene ambiguous. CDR1 and CDR2 from the germline V gene are MGHRA and YSYEKL. V was clipped by 3 bases and J by 6 bases, with 14 bases between them. The CDR3 has 14 amino acids. The CDR3 DNA follows: TGCGCCAGCAGCCACATTGGGCCCAGCTCTGAAGCTTTCTTT. Translated: CASSHIGPSSEAFF.

J is TRBJ1-1 and V is TRBV7-8; 8 bases agree with TRBD1. The ends lost 5 bases at V and 11 bases at J; junction bases unmatched: 7. Germline V lookup: CDR1 SGHVS, CDR2 FQNEAQ. The CDR3 totals 12 residues. The CDR3 here is CASSRDRRLAFF. In DNA form, the CDR3 reads TGTGCCAGCAGCCGGGACAGGCGTCTTGCTTTCTTT.